Shown below are 27 T cell receptor beta chains from a single sample sequenced in a study of a mutant IDH1 vaccine in newly diagnosed glioma. Time point denoted: baseline, week 1 (first vaccination visit). Stated treatment: pre-vaccination baseline after standard-of-care therapy. Using immunoSEQ multiplex PCR, the repertoire was profiled, and TCRdb retains in-frame clones only, with some absent. The data hold 15,000 to 20,000 clones, with more than 65% observed a single time. Source: PBMCs, taken from a glioma patient treated with radiotherapy, temozolomide or both. The source is a man aged 35 to 55 with glioma.

The CDR3 bases are TGTGCCAGCAGCTTGAGCGGCAGTGTGGCGAGACTGTTTTTT. Protein sequence: CASSLSGSVARLFF. V is TRBV7-2 and J is TRBJ1-4, with no clear D. Trimming shortened V by 3 bases and J by 13 bases, and 18 bases separated the two germline ends. CDR1 and CDR2 (germline): SGHTA, FQGNSA. CDR3 length equals 14 residues.

This chain uses TRBV10-1 with TRBJ2-7; D remains ambiguous. V shed 5 bases and J shed 0 bases, with 11 bases lying between them. CDR1 and CDR2 (germline): WNHNN, SYGVQD (reference sequence). The CDR3 has 14 amino acids. CDR3: CASSPKYISYEQYF. CDR3 DNA sequence: TGCGCCAGCAGTCCTAAGTATATCTCCTACGAGCAGTACTTC.

The chain uses TRBV11-3 and TRBJ2-1, with D perhaps matching TRBD1 or TRBD2 (5 bases each). V was clipped by 4 bases and J by 0 bases, with 22 bases between them. The CDR3 totals 19 residues. CDR1 SGHNT and CDR2 YENEEA come from the germline V gene. CDR3 sequence reads: CASSSPFQPGPSSYNEQFF. Written as DNA, the CDR3 is TGTGCCAGCAGCTCCCCCTTCCAACCGGGACCCAGCTCCTACAATGAGCAGTTCTTC.

The chain has TRBV21-1 and TRBJ2-7. TRBV21-1 is a listed pseudogene. This CDR3 has 18 residues. The DNA of the CDR3 is TGTGCCAGCAGCAATTTCAACCAGGCCTCGGGACCTCAGTACGAGCAGTACGTC. Amino acids: CASSNFNQASGPQYEQYV.

Only a few counts were recorded for this clone. The chain has TRBV19 and TRBJ1-1; D remains unclear. Germline loops: CDR1 LNHDA, CDR2 SQIVND (reference sequence). The CDR3 length is 15 residues. With 9 bases removed from V and 1 base from J, the gap between germline ends came to 18 bases. The CDR3 here is CASRDGTRGNTEAFF. CDR3 in DNA: TGTGCCAGCAGAGACGGAACCCGAGGGAACACTGAAGCTTTCTTT.

This CDR3 is CAAELAGELFF. CDR3 DNA sequence: TGTGCAGCCGAGCTCGCCGGGGAGCTGTTTTTT. The gene calls are TRBV7-9 and TRBJ2-2; no firm D call. The germline gives CDR1 SEHNR, CDR2 FQNEAQ (reference sequence). The CDR3 has 11 amino acids.

This clone appeared a single time. The gene calls are TRBV7-9 and TRBJ1-2, with TRBD1 as a possible D gene (5 bases). V lost 4 bases, J lost 8 bases, and 20 bases lay in between. Per germline, CDR1 SEHNR and CDR2 FQNEAQ (reference sequence). The CDR3 has 15 residues. The CDR3 spells CASSSPTGARRGYTF. CDR3 nucleotide sequence: TGTGCCAGCAGCTCACCCACCGGGGCCCGAAGAGGCTACACCTTC.

This chain joins TRBV19 and TRBJ2-1, with 8 positions matching TRBD2. The germline V gene has CDR1 LNHDA and CDR2 SQIVND (reference sequence). The CDR3 extends over 16 amino acids. The V gene end was trimmed by 3 bases and the J gene end by 10 bases; junction bases not matched to a gene: 14. The CDR3 protein is CASSISPGGPSEEQFF. In nucleotides, the CDR3 is TGTGCCAGTAGTATCTCACCGGGAGGGCCGTCAGAGGAGCAGTTCTTC.

The CDR3 sequence: CAWGAGVGGELFF. Written as DNA, the CDR3 is TGTGCCTGGGGGGCGGGAGTTGGCGGGGAGCTGTTTTTT. V gene TRBV30 combines with J gene TRBJ2-2; 7 bases align to TRBD2. The CDR3 totals 13 residues. Germline V gene data show CDR1 as GTSNPN and CDR2 as SVGIG (reference sequence). The ends lost 5 bases at V and 7 bases at J; junction bases unmatched: 7.

A few counts support this clone. The chain combines TRBV7-2 with TRBJ2-7; 10 bases line up with TRBD2. CDR3 length: 15 residues. J gave up 0 bases and V 5 bases, and 4 bases lay outside the gene matches. Germline CDR1 and CDR2: SGHTA and FQGNSA. The DNA of the CDR3 is TGTGCCAGCAGCACCCTAGCGGGAGCCTCCTACGAGCAGTACGTC. Translation: CASSTLAGASYEQYV.

This clone was seen a handful of times. The chain joins TRBV19 to TRBJ1-4; no reliable D call. The CDR3 runs to 13 residues. Germline assignment: CDR1 LNHDA and CDR2 SQIVND (reference sequence). V dropped 7 bases and J dropped 2 bases, with 8 bases sitting between them. CDR3: CASMRNTNEKLFF. The CDR3 DNA reads TGTGCCAGTATGAGGAATACTAATGAAAAACTGTTTTTT.

The CDR3 is CASSATGVEAFF. CDR3 sequence (DNA): TGTGCCAGCAGTGCAACAGGGGTTGAAGCTTTCTTT. V usage is TRBV2 and J usage is TRBJ1-1; 7 bases are shared with TRBD1. V shed 4 bases and J 7 bases; nucleotides not matched to a gene: 3. The CDR3 extends over 12 amino acids. The germline gives CDR1 SNHLY, CDR2 FYNNEI.

The chain has TRBV5-6 and TRBJ2-2; 9 positions match TRBD1. This CDR3 is built from 14 residues. V was pared by 4 bases and J by 6 bases, with 4 bases of the junction left unmatched. Germline V gene data show CDR1 as SGHDT and CDR2 as YYEEEE. DNA of the CDR3: TGTGCCAGCAGCCCGGGACAGGGTGCCGGGGAGCTGTTTTTT. This encodes CASSPGQGAGELFF.

This clone is a singleton in its sample. V and J are TRBV10-3 and TRBJ2-3, with 11 bases aligning to TRBD2. There are 15 residues in the CDR3. In germline, CDR1 is ENHRY, CDR2 SYGVKD. Germline trimming cut 6 bases from V and 2 bases from J; bases unmatched to any gene: 4. The CDR3 reads CAISQTSGDTDTQYF. In DNA form, the CDR3 reads TGTGCCATCAGCCAGACTAGCGGGGACACAGATACGCAGTATTTT.

CDR3 DNA sequence: TGTGCCAGTAGTATAGACGGTGGGACAGGGTACAATGAGCAGTTCTTC. Its translation is CASSIDGGTGYNEQFF. The chain is built from TRBV19 and TRBJ2-1; 9 nucleotides line up with TRBD1. V was pared by 0 bases and J by 4 bases, with 4 bases of the junction left unmatched. Germline CDR1 LNHDA, CDR2 SQIVND (reference sequence). CDR3 length: 16 residues.

This clone appeared a few times. The genes are TRBV15 and TRBJ1-5; the D gene is possibly TRBD1 (6 bases). CDR1 and CDR2 (germline): LNHNV, YYDKDF (reference sequence). The ends were cut back, 1 base at V and 6 bases at J, with 10 bases in the middle. This CDR3 has 14 residues. CDR3 bases: TGTGCCACCAGCAGAGCCGGGGGCGCTCAGCCCCAGCATTTT. Amino acids: CATSRAGGAQPQHF.

The V and J genes are TRBV29-1 and TRBJ2-1; 8 bases line up with TRBD1. The germline V gene has CDR1 SQVTM and CDR2 ANQGSEA. The CDR3 runs to 13 residues. V was clipped by 7 bases and J by 8 bases; unmatched bases: 10. The CDR3 protein is CSAEGQGGDEQFF. The CDR3 DNA sequence: TGCAGCGCCGAAGGACAGGGAGGCGATGAGCAGTTCTTC.

This chain joins TRBV30 and TRBJ2-1, with 8 bases lining up with TRBD2. The CDR3 covers 11 residues. Germline V gene sequence: CDR1 GTSNPN, CDR2 SVGIG (reference sequence). Unmatched junction bases numbered 4, after V lost 5 bases and J lost 10 bases. The CDR3 loop is CAWGLAGEQFF. In DNA, the CDR3 is TGTGCCTGGGGACTAGCTGGCGAGCAGTTCTTC.

This chain links TRBV27 with TRBJ2-5, with TRBD1 matching 7 bases. Germline V gives CDR1 MNHEY, CDR2 SMNVEV (reference sequence). V dropped 4 bases and J dropped 2; count of bases not matched to a gene: 7. CDR3 length equals 15 residues. CDR3 nucleotides: TGTGCCAGCAGTTCCGCCGGGACAGCACAAGAGACCCAGTACTTC. Its protein is CASSSAGTAQETQYF.

This clone counts as large. The chain links TRBV2 to TRBJ1-1, with D perhaps matching TRBD1 (5 bases). CDR3 length equals 13 residues. Trimming cost V 10 bases and J 1 base, with 13 bases left between them. Germline V gene data show CDR1 as SNHLY and CDR2 as FYNNEI. The CDR3: CANSRQSNTEAFF. In DNA form, the CDR3 reads TGTGCCAACTCCAGACAGTCGAACACTGAAGCTTTCTTT.

J is TRBJ2-7 and V is TRBV4-1; 9 bases align to TRBD1. From germline, CDR1 is MGHRA and CDR2 YSYEKL. The length of the CDR3 is 13 residues. The J segment lost 6 bases and the V segment lost 4 bases, leaving 4 bases of the junction unmatched. CDR3 sequence (DNA): TGCGCCAGCAGCCGTAACAGGGGGCTCGAGCAGTACGTC. It specifies CASSRNRGLEQYV.

The chain links TRBV9 to TRBJ2-3, with 8 bases aligning to TRBD1. The germline gives CDR1 SGDLS, CDR2 YYNGEE. The CDR3 runs 17 residues. Trimming took 0 bases from V and 3 from J; bases not matched to a gene: 9. The CDR3 protein is CASSVADPGGFTDTQYF. DNA of the CDR3: TGTGCCAGCAGCGTAGCGGATCCAGGGGGCTTTACAGATACGCAGTATTTT.

The chain joins TRBV21-1 to TRBJ2-3; TRBD2 is taken as the D call from the table, unchecked against the DNA. TRBV21-1 is marked as a pseudogene. This CDR3 has 16 amino acids. The DNA of the CDR3 is TGTGCCAGCAGCAAAGAGAGGGCGGGGGGGACAGATACGCAGTATTTT. Protein sequence: CASSKERAGGTDTQYF.

V gene TRBV4-1 combines with J gene TRBJ2-3; TRBD2 matches 10 bases. The CDR3 sequence is 19 residues long. V was clipped by 1 base and J by 1 base; unmatched bases: 11. CDR1 MGHRA and CDR2 YSYEKL come from the germline V gene. CDR3 bases: TGCGCCAGCAGCCAAGGGGGTCATAGCGGGAGGACGCGCACAGATACGCAGTATTTT. Its translation is CASSQGGHSGRTRTDTQYF.

CDR3 residues: CASSYRAESSYEQYF. The CDR3 nucleotides read TGTGCCAGCAGTTACAGGGCGGAAAGCTCCTACGAGCAGTACTTC. V usage is TRBV6-5 and J usage is TRBJ2-7; D is ambiguous. Germline V lookup: CDR1 MNHEY, CDR2 SVGAGI. The V gene lost 2 bases and the J gene lost 0 bases, with 11 bases spanning the gap. This CDR3 is 15 amino acids long.

The chain couples TRBV29-1 to TRBJ2-3; TRBD1 is a possible D gene (6 bases). Trimming stripped 2 bases from V and 0 bases from J, with 15 bases between. This CDR3 is built from 16 residues. The germline V gene has CDR1 SQVTM and CDR2 ANQGSEA. The CDR3 DNA follows: TGCAGCGTTGAATGGACCCGAGGGGGAAGCACAGATACGCAGTATTTT. Encoded protein: CSVEWTRGGSTDTQYF.

J is TRBJ2-5 and V is TRBV13; 9 nucleotides agree with TRBD2. The J segment lost 5 bases and the V segment lost 5 bases, leaving 9 bases of the junction unmatched. Germline CDR1 reads PRHDT; CDR2 reads FYEKMQ (reference sequence). The CDR3 is 15 amino acids. In DNA, the CDR3 is TGTGCCAGCAGCCCTATGGGACTAGCCGCGGAGACCCAGTACTTC. Its translation is CASSPMGLAAETQYF.